Each of the 6 T cell receptor beta chains below was sequenced from the same sample in a study of PD-1 blockade in classical Hodgkin lymphoma. The repertoire was sequenced with immunoSEQ multiplex PCR; TCRdb's copy has only in-frame clones and lacks some. The sample includes about 30,000 clones, around 87% of them seen just once. Noted time point: cycle 4 day 1 (C4D1), after 5 to 7 weeks of nivolumab. All patients experienced relapse after autologous stem cell transplantation, and brentuximab vedotin exposure was variable. Magnetic depletion of unwanted cells isolated CD4+ T cells from thawed PBMCs. The input for sequencing was CD4+ T cells from blood, taken before the fourth cycle of nivolumab. Receptors originate from a human donor with classical Hodgkin lymphoma.

The chain couples TRBV4-1 to TRBJ2-2; no clear D. The CDR3 covers 13 residues. Germline CDR1 and CDR2: MGHRA and YSYEKL. The V and J ends lost 0 bases and 6 bases respectively, with 5 bases between them. The CDR3: CASSQDAAGELFF. For the CDR3, the DNA is TGCGCCAGCAGCCAAGACGCGGCCGGGGAGCTGTTTTTT.

V is TRBV5-1 and J is TRBJ2-5; D gene uncertain. Germline V CDR1 and CDR2: SGHRS, YFSETQ. Trimming took 0 bases from V and 5 from J, leaving 11 bases between them. The CDR3 spans 14 residues. The CDR3 nucleotides read TGCGCCAGCAGCTTGGGGAAAAAGGTGGAGACCCAGTACTTC. This sequence encodes CASSLGKKVETQYF.

CDR3 bases: TGTGCCAGCAGTTTTCGGGACAGGGGCCCGAACACTGAAGCTTTCTTT. It encodes CASSFRDRGPNTEAFF. The chain carries TRBV6-6 and TRBJ1-1; 10 bases map to TRBD1. The germline V gene has CDR1 MNHNY and CDR2 SVGAGI (reference sequence). The junction had 6 bases not matched to a gene; V was cut back by 4 bases and J by 1 base. CDR3 length: 16 residues.

This chain uses TRBV6-1 with TRBJ2-5; 7 bases fit TRBD2. Per the germline V gene, CDR1 is MNHNS and CDR2 is SASEGT. CDR3 length equals 14 residues. Trimming removed 6 bases from V and 2 bases from J; junction bases left unmatched: 6. CDR3 protein: CASRNSGTQETQYF. The DNA for the CDR3 is TGTGCCAGCAGAAACAGCGGGACGCAAGAGACCCAGTACTTC.

This chain joins TRBV6-5 and TRBJ1-1, with D perhaps TRBD1 (5 bases). V dropped 7 bases and J dropped 10 bases, with 19 bases sitting between them. The CDR3 runs to 13 residues. The germline V gene encodes CDR1 MNHEY and CDR2 SVGAGI. CDR3 loop: CASMDTITLTAFF. In DNA, the CDR3 is TGTGCCAGCATGGACACAATAACACTGACAGCTTTCTTT.

In this sample, this clone turned up once. V gene TRBV19 combines with J gene TRBJ1-1; unclear D gene. Between the trimmed V and J ends, which lost 3 bases and 5 bases, there was a span of 10 bases. CDR3 size: 13 residues. Germline loops: CDR1 LNHDA, CDR2 SQIVND (reference sequence). The CDR3 nucleotides are TGTGCCAGTAGTATTCGAAAAGCGACTGAAGCTTTCTTT. It is translated as CASSIRKATEAFF.